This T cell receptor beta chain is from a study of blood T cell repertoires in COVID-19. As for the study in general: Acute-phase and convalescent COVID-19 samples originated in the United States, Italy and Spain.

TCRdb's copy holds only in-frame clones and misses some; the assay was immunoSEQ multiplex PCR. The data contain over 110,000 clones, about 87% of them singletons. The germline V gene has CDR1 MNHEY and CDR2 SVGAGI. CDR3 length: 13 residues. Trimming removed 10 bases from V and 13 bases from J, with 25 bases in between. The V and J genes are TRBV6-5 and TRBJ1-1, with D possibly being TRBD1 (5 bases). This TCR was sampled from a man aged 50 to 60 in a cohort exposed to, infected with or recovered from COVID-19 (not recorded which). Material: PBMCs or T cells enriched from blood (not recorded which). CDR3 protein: CAIPGLQIECSFF. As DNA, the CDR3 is TGTGCCATCCCGGGACTGCAGATTGAATGTAGTTTCTTT.